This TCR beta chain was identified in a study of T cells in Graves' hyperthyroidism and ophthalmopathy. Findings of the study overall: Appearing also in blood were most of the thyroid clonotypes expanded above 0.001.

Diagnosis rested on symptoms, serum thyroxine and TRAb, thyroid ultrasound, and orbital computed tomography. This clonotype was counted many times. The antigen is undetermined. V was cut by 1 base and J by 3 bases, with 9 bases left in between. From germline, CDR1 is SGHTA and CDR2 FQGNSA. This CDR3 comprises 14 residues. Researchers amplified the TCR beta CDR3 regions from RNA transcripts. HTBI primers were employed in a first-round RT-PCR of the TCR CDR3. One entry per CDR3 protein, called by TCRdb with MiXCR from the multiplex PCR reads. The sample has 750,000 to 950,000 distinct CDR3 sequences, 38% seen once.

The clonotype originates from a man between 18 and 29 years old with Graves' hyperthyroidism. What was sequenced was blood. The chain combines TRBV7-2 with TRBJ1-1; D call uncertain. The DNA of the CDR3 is TGTGCCAGCAGCTTAGAAAGGGTGTACACTGAAGCTTTCTTT. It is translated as CASSLERVYTEAFF.